This TCR beta chain is drawn from a study of OX40 agonist ivuxolimab in advanced cancers. V shed 0 bases and J 6 bases; nucleotides not matched to a gene: 11. CDR3 length equals 18 residues. Germline V CDR1 and CDR2: SEHNR, FQNEAQ (reference sequence). Profiled with immunoSEQ multiplex PCR; TCRdb holds only in-frame clones, not every one. The data contain about 58,000 clones, about 88% of them singletons. J is TRBJ2-3 and V is TRBV7-9, with 11 bases aligning to TRBD2. This receptor was taken from an adult with an advanced solid tumor such as melanoma, head and neck, liver or kidney cancer. The sequenced sample was CD4+ or CD8+ T cells sorted from blood, obtained in a trial of the OX40 agonist ivuxolimab. CDR3 loop: CASSLAATSGGLSDTQYF. CDR3 nucleotides: TGTGCCAGCAGCTTAGCCGCCACTAGCGGGGGTTTGTCGGATACGCAGTATTTT.